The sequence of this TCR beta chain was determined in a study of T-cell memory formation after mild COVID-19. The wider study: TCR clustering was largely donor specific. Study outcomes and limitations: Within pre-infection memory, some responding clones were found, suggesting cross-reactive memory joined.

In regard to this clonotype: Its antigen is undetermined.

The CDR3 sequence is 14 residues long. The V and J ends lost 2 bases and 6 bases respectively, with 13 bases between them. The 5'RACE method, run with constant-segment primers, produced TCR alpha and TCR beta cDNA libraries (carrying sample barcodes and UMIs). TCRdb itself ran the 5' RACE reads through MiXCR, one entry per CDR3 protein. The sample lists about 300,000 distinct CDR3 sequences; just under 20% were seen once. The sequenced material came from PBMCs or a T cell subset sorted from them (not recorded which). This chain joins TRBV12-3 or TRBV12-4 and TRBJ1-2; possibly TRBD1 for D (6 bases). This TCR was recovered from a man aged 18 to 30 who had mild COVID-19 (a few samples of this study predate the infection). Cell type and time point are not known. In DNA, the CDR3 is TGTGCCAGCAGTTTACGCAGGGGAGTTCATGGCTACACCTTC. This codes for CASSLRRGVHGYTF.